This T cell receptor beta chain was found in a study of cytomegalovirus exposure and HLA in healthy donors. The study's findings and limits: Among the sequence variants, a highly shared cluster was likely an artifact of sequencing. In a later analysis, a missense DCLRE1C variant was linked to TCR beta V- and J-gene trimming. There were a few CMV-associated chains whose specificity for CMV antigens was confirmed in vitro.

The CDR3 extends over 14 amino acids. Germline CDR1 reads SGHAT; CDR2 reads FQNNGV. V was pared by 5 bases and J by 1 base, with 8 bases between. Details on this clone: What it binds is not known.

The PCR ran on 60 Vbeta and 13 Jbeta primers. Some clones are missing from TCRdb's copy, which holds only in-frame ones; the method was immunoSEQ multiplex PCR. In the table there are approximately 110,000 clones, roughly 71% of which are singletons. The sample consisted of PBMCs. The chain recombines TRBV11-2 with TRBJ2-2; tentative D call: TRBD1 (6 bases). The receptor's source is a man aged 35 to 55 in good health and CMV-seropositive. CDR3 loop: CASSEQGNTGELFF. The CDR3 DNA is TGTGCCAGCAGCGAACAGGGGAACACCGGGGAGCTGTTTTTT.